One and the same sample provided the 3 T cell receptor beta chains below, sequenced in a study of cytomegalovirus exposure and HLA in healthy donors. Researchers ran the PCR with 60 Vbeta and 13 Jbeta primers. Generated by immunoSEQ multiplex PCR, the TCRdb table keeps only in-frame clones and is missing some. The sample includes about 64,000 clones, roughly two thirds of them seen just once. Sequencing input: PBMCs. Receptors were obtained from a woman aged 45-59 years in good health and CMV-seronegative.

This clone occurred many times. The gene calls are TRBV5-4 and TRBJ2-7; TRBD1 is a possible D gene (5 bases). The CDR3 spans 14 residues. Trimming took off 1 base at V and 2 bases at J, with 10 bases between the two ends. CDR1 is SGHNT and CDR2 is YYREEE in the germline V gene (reference sequence). The CDR3 loop reads CASSLYRSTYEQYF. DNA for the CDR3: TGTGCCAGCAGCTTGTACAGGAGCACCTACGAGCAGTACTTC.

This clone turned up a few times. This chain links TRBV10-2 with TRBJ2-1; D might be TRBD1 (5 bases). CDR1 is WSHSY, CDR2 SAAADI, per germline. Trimming took 6 bases from V and 4 from J, leaving 10 bases between them. The CDR3 has 13 residues. The CDR3 DNA follows: TGCGCCAGCAGGAACAGGTATTACAATGAGCAGTTCTTC. This gives the protein CASRNRYYNEQFF.

The chain joins TRBV11-1 to TRBJ2-1; perhaps TRBD1 as D (6 bases). The germline gives CDR1 SGHAT, CDR2 FQDESV (reference sequence). The CDR3 totals 15 residues. V lost 7 bases and J 2 bases, leaving 15 bases between the germline ends. CDR3 DNA sequence: TGTGCCAGCACCTCAGACAGGAAACCCTACAATGAGCAGTTCTTC. This translates into CASTSDRKPYNEQFF.